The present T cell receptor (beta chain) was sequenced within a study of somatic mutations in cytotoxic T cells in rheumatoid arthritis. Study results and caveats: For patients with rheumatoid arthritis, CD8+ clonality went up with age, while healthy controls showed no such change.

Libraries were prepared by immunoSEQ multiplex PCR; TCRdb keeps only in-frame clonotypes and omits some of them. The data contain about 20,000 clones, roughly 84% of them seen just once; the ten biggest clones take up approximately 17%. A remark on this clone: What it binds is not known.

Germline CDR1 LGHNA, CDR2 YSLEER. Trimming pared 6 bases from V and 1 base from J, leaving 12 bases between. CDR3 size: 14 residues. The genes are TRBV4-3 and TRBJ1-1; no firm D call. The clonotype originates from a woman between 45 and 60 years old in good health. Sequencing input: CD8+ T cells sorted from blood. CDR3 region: CASRSYSGNTEAFF. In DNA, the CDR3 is TGCGCCAGCAGATCATACTCAGGGAACACTGAAGCTTTCTTT.